The clone carrying this T cell receptor (beta chain) was counted once. This entry is derived from a study of blood T cell repertoires in COVID-19. Study details: Material from acute and convalescent COVID-19 was sourced from the United States, Italy and Spain. Sample material is recorded as cDNA or gDNA derived from T cells, B-cell-depleted T cells, or PBMCs.

As originally analysed: Reference gene primer amplification in the assay estimated nucleated cell counts. Clones were sequenced by immunoSEQ multiplex PCR, and TCRdb holds only the in-frame ones, with some missing. D and trimming were read from the DNA, whereas the V and J calls and clone size are those reported in that table. The sample holds more than 85,000 clones; 85% are singletons and the top ten take about 38%. Sequencing was done on a sample of peripheral blood. The receptor comes from a man at least 80 years old with acute or convalescent COVID-19.

CDR3 amino acids: CASSQFLAGESHNEQFF. The CDR3 nucleotides read TGCGCCAGCAGCCAATTTCTAGCGGGAGAATCCCACAATGAGCAGTTCTTC. J is TRBJ2-1 and V is TRBV4-3; 10 bases are shared with TRBD2. CDR3 length equals 17 residues. CDR1 and CDR2 (germline): LGHNA, YSLEER. Trimming at V came to 2 bases and at J to 5 bases, leaving 9 bases not matched to a gene.